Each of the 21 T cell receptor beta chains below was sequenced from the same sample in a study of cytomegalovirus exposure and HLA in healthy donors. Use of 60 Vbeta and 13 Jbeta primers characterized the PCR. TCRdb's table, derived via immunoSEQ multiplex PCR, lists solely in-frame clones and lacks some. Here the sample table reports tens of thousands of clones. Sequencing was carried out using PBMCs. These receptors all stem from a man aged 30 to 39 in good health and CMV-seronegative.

The DNA for the CDR3 is TGTGCCTGGAGAAGAGCCCTTTACGAGCAGTACTTC. It is translated as CAWRRALYEQYF. The rearrangement joins TRBV30 to TRBJ2-7; D remains ambiguous. V gave up 3 bases and J gave up 4 bases, with 10 bases separating them. Per the germline V gene, CDR1 is GTSNPN and CDR2 is SVGIG (reference sequence). The CDR3 spans 12 residues.

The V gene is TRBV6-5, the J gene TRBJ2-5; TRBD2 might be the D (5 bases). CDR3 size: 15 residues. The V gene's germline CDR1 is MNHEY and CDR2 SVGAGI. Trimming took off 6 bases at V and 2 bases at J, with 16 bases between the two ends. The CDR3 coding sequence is TGTGCCAGCAGCCCCCCCGGCAGGAGGCAAGAGACCCAGTACTTC. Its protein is CASSPPGRRQETQYF.

This chain's CDR3 is CASSPQYGDEKLFF. CDR3 DNA: TGCGCCAGCAGCCCCCAATATGGAGATGAAAAACTGTTTTTT. The J gene is TRBJ1-4, the V gene TRBV5-1; D gene ambiguous. CDR1 is SGHRS, CDR2 YFSETQ, per germline. V was clipped by 4 bases and J by 6 bases, with 13 bases between them. The CDR3 has 14 amino acids.

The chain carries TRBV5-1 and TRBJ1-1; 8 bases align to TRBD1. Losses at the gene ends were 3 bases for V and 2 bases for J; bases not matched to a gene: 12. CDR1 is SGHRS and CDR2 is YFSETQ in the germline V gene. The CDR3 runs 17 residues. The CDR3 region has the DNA TGCGCCAGCAGCTCTAGACAGGGGCGGGTCGAAAACACTGAAGCTTTCTTT. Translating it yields CASSSRQGRVENTEAFF.

The CDR3 region has the DNA TGTGCCAGCAGTCCTCAATTTTGGGACAGGGGCACGAATTCACCCCTCCACTTT. Translated: CASSPQFWDRGTNSPLHF. The gene calls are TRBV5-6 and TRBJ1-6; 10 positions agree with TRBD1. J was trimmed by 7 bases and V by 5 bases; bases with no gene match: 15. This CDR3 has 18 residues. Germline V gene sequence: CDR1 SGHDT, CDR2 YYEEEE.

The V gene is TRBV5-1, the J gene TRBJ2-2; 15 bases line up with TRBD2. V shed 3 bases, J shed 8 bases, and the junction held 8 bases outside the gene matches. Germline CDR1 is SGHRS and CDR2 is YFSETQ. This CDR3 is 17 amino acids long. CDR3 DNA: TGCGCCAGCAGCTCCTACGGACTAGCGGGAGGGAATGGGGAGCTGTTTTTT. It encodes CASSSYGLAGGNGELFF. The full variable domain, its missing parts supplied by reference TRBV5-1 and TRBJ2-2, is KAGVTQTPRYLIKTRGQQVTLSCSPISGHRSVSWYQQTPGQGLQFLFEYFSETQRNKGNFPGRFSGRQFSNSRSEMNVSTLELGDSALYLCASSSYGLAGGNGELFFGEGSRLTVL.

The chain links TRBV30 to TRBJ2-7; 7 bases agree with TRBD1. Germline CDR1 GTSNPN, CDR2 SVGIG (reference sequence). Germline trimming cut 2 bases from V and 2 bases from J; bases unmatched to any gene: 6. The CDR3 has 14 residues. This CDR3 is CAWSRPGQTYEQYF. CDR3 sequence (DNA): TGTGCCTGGAGTCGTCCGGGACAGACCTACGAGCAGTACTTC.

The CDR3 spells CASNNRDKSYGYTF. DNA of the CDR3: TGTGCCAGTAACAATAGGGACAAGTCCTATGGCTACACCTTC. J is TRBJ1-2 and V is TRBV19, with D possibly matching TRBD1 (6 bases). The CDR3 is 14 residues long. The germline V gene has CDR1 LNHDA and CDR2 SQIVND (reference sequence). V was clipped by 7 bases and J by 4 bases, with 16 bases between them.

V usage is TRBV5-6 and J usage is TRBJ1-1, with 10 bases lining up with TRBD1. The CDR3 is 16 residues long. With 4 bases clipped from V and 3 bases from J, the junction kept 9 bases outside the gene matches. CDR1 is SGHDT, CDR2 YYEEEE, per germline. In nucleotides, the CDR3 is TGTGCCAGCAGCGAAGGACAGGGGGAAAGGTACACTGAAGCTTTCTTT. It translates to CASSEGQGERYTEAFF.

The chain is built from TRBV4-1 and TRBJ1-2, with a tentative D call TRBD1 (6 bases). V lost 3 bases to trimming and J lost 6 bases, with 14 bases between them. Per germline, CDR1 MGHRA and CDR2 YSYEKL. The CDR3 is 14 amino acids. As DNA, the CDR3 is TGCGCCAGCAGCCAGGTGACAGGTTGGGATGGCTACACCTTC. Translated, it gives CASSQVTGWDGYTF.

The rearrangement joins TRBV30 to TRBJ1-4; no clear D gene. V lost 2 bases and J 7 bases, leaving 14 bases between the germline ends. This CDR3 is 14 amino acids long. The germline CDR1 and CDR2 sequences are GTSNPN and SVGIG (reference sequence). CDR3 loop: CAWSLASVAEKLFF. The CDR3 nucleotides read TGTGCCTGGAGTTTAGCCAGTGTAGCTGAAAAACTGTTTTTT.

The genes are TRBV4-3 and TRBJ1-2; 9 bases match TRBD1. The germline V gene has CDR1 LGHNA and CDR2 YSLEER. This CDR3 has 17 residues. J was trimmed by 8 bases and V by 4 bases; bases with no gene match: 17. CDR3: CASSPSAWGTGMVGYTF. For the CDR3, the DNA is TGCGCCAGCAGCCCAAGCGCGTGGGGGACAGGGATGGTCGGCTACACCTTC.

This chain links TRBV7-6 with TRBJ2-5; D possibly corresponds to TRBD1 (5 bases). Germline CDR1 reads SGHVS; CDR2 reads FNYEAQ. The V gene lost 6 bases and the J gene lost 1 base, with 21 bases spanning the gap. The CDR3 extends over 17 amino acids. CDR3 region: CASSQWSSGLFQETQYF. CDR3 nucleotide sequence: TGTGCCAGCAGTCAATGGTCGTCAGGGCTGTTCCAAGAGACCCAGTACTTC.

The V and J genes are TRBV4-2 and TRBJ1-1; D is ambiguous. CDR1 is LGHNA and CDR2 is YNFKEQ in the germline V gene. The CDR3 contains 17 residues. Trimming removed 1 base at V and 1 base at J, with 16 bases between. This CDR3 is CASSQGWEGPTNTEAFF. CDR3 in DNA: TGTGCCAGCAGCCAAGGCTGGGAGGGTCCTACGAACACTGAAGCTTTCTTT.

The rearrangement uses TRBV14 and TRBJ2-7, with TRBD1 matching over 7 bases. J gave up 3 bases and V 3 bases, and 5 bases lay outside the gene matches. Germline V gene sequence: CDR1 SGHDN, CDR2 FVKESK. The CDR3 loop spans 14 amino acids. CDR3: CASSQTGIGYEQYF. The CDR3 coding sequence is TGTGCCAGCAGCCAGACAGGGATCGGCTACGAGCAGTACTTC.

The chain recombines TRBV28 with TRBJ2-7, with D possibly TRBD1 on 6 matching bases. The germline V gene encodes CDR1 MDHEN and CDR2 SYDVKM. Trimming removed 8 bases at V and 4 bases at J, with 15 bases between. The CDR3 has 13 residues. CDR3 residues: CASGNRVGYEQYF. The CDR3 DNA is TGTGCCAGCGGGAACAGGGTTGGGTACGAGCAGTACTTC.

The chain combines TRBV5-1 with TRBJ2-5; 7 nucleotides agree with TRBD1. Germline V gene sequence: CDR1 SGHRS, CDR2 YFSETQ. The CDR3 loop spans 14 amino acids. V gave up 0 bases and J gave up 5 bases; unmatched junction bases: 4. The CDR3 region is CASSLEGAGETQYF. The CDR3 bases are TGCGCCAGCAGCTTGGAGGGGGCAGGGGAGACCCAGTACTTC.

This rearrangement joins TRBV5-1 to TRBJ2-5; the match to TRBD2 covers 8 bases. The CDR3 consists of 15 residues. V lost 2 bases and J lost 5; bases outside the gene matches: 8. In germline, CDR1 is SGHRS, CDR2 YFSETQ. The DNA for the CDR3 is TGCGCCAGCAGCTTTGCGGGTAGCGGGATCGAGACCCAGTACTTC. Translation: CASSFAGSGIETQYF.

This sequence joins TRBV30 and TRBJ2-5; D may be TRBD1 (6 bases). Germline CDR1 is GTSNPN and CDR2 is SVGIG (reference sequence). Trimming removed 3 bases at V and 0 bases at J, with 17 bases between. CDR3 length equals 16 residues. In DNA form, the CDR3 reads TGTGCCTGGAGCCATGGCCAGGGGTTGTACCAAGAGACCCAGTACTTC. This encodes CAWSHGQGLYQETQYF.

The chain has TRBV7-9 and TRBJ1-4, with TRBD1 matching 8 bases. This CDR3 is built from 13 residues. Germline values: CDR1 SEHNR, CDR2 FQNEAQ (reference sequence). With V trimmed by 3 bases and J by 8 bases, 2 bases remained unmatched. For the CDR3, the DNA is TGTGCCAGCAGCTTCGGACAGGGAGAAAAACTGTTTTTT. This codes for CASSFGQGEKLFF.

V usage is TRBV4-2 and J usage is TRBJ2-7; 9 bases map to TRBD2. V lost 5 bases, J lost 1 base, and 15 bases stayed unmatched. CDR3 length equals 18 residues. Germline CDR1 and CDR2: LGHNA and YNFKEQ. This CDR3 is CASSKQTAIAGVSYEQYF. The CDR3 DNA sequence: TGTGCCAGCAGCAAACAAACGGCGATAGCGGGAGTATCCTACGAGCAGTACTTC.